This TCR beta chain was retrieved from a study of shared clonotypes between healthy human individuals. Overall study findings and caveats: Generation probabilities were higher for clonotypes shared across all four sorted-subset donors than for unshared ones. Donor scarcity curtailed the genetic and exposure-history diversity represented herein.

To note about this clone: The antigen is unknown.

Naive-designated CD8 cells lacked CD45RO, were positively enriched for CCR7, and omitted terminally differentiated effector memory CD45RA+ cells. For every subset, genomic DNA was evenly distributed across several immunoSEQ plates. Authors' data handling: Sequence data from immunoSEQ were junction-only and lacked quality scores; consequently, filtering differed. The protocol was immunoSEQ multiplex PCR, while the TCRdb copy is restricted to in-frame clones and leaves out a portion. For V, J and clone size, that table is used; D and trimming come from the DNA. The data show around 2.1 million clones, roughly 91% seen once. The CDR3 contains 16 residues. CDR1 and CDR2 from the germline V gene are SGHDT and YYEEEE. The V and J ends lost 2 bases and 6 bases, in that order; junction bases with no gene match: 12.

The clonotype was recovered from a man in his late teens or twenties in good health. Some clones in this sample may be carry-over from other donors' samples. Input material: naive CD8+ T cells from PBMCs. The chain is built from TRBV5-6 and TRBJ2-7, with 9 bases that match TRBD1. The CDR3 loop is CASSFYRGQGVFEQYF. The CDR3 region has the DNA TGTGCCAGCAGCTTCTACAGGGGGCAGGGGGTATTCGAGCAGTACTTC. Based on the CDR3 plus reference TRBV5-6 and TRBJ2-7, the full variable domain is DAGVTQSPTHLIKTRGQQVTLRCSPKSGHDTVSWYQQALGQGPQFIFQYYEEEERQRGNFPDRFSGHQFPNYSSELNVNALLLGDSALYLCASSFYRGQGVFEQYFGPGTRLTVT.